The 9 T cell receptor beta chains in this list originate from one sample, sequenced in a study of blood T cell repertoires in COVID-19 (dated by TCRdb to 2018 to 2021). Library preparation was by the immunoSEQ multiplex PCR assay. Here the immuneACCESS table is served through TCRdb, limited to in-frame sequences with V and J called. Missing clones are a known gap in these copies; in checked studies unresolved V genes cover under half, and the rest lacks a known reason. A total of some 200,000 clones appear in this sample, roughly four fifths of them only once. Roughly 10% of the sample is held by the ten biggest clonotypes. The sequenced sample was PBMCs or T cells enriched from blood (not recorded which). The receptors were gathered from a man in his forties or fifties who had recovered from COVID-19.

The V and J genes are TRBV7-8 and TRBJ1-4; the match to TRBD1 covers 8 bases. CDR3 length: 15 residues. The J segment lost 7 bases and the V segment lost 3 bases, leaving 7 bases of the junction unmatched. Germline V gene lookup returns CDR1 SGHVS and CDR2 FQNEAQ. The CDR3 protein is CASSFYRGEGEKLFF. The DNA for the CDR3 is TGTGCCAGCAGCTTCTACAGGGGGGAGGGTGAAAAACTGTTTTTT.

This clone was seen a single time. The CDR3 sequence is CASSPRGPSGRYYEQFF. The CDR3, as DNA: TGTGCCAGCAGCCCTCGGGGGCCTAGCGGGAGGTATTATGAGCAGTTCTTC. This chain connects TRBV3-1 (or the pseudogene TRBV3-2) to TRBJ2-1; 11 bases line up with TRBD2. J was trimmed by 8 bases and V by 4 bases; bases with no gene match: 13. The CDR3 has 17 residues. Germline V CDR1 and CDR2: LGHDT, YNNKEL (reference sequence).

CDR3 nucleotide sequence: TGCGCCAGCAGCGGGCCTTCTAGCGGGAGCTCCTACAATGAGCAGTTCTTC. Amino acids: CASSGPSSGSSYNEQFF. V usage is TRBV5-1 and J usage is TRBJ2-1; 10 nucleotides agree with TRBD2. Germline-derived CDR1 and CDR2 are SGHRS and YFSETQ. Losses at the gene ends were 4 bases for V and 0 bases for J; bases not matched to a gene: 7. This CDR3 is built from 17 residues.

This clone occurred many times. The chain joins TRBV28 to TRBJ1-2, with a possible D match to TRBD1 (6 bases). The germline gives CDR1 MDHEN, CDR2 SYDVKM. The V end lost 4 bases, the J end lost 2 bases, and 14 bases lay between the germline ends. The CDR3 extends over 15 amino acids. DNA of the CDR3: TGTGCCAGCAGTTCCTTCGGACAGCGGAACTATGGCTACACCTTC. Translating it yields CASSSFGQRNYGYTF.

The chain employs TRBV3-1 (or the pseudogene TRBV3-2) and TRBJ1-1; 10 bases fit TRBD1. The germline V gene encodes CDR1 LGHDT and CDR2 YNNKEL (reference sequence). Trimming took 4 bases from V and 3 from J; bases not matched to a gene: 2. The CDR3 length is 14 residues. In DNA form, the CDR3 reads TGTGCCAGCAGCCCGGGGACAGGGGACACTGAAGCTTTCTTT. The encoded protein is CASSPGTGDTEAFF.

There are a few counts of this clone. The V gene is TRBV19, the J gene TRBJ2-2; maybe TRBD2 (5 bases). The CDR3 extends over 13 amino acids. CDR1 is LNHDA and CDR2 is SQIVND in the germline V gene (reference sequence). V shed 10 bases and J shed 5 bases, with 14 bases lying between them. The chain's CDR3 is CAIQKSGTGELFF. CDR3 coding DNA: TGTGCCATCCAGAAGTCGGGGACCGGGGAGCTGTTTTTT.

The V call is TRBV7-3, the J call TRBJ2-1; 7 nucleotides match TRBD1. Germline V gene sequence: CDR1 SGHTA, CDR2 FQGTGA. The CDR3 runs to 16 residues. Unmatched junction bases numbered 7, after V lost 5 bases and J lost 0 bases. The CDR3 spells CASSALGQSSYNEQFF. The DNA for the CDR3 is TGTGCCAGCAGCGCCCTGGGACAGAGCTCCTACAATGAGCAGTTCTTC.

The chain joins TRBV28 to TRBJ1-5; TRBD1 matches at 8 bases. CDR1 is MDHEN, CDR2 SYDVKM, per germline. The junction had 2 bases not matched to a gene; V was cut back by 1 base and J by 6 bases. The length of the CDR3 is 14 residues. The CDR3 DNA is TGTGCCAGCAGTTTATCGGGACAGGTTCAGCCCCAGCATTTT. Translating gives CASSLSGQVQPQHF.

The V gene is TRBV4-3, the J gene TRBJ2-2; the match to TRBD2 covers 8 bases. V dropped 0 bases and J dropped 0; count of bases not matched to a gene: 3. CDR1 LGHNA and CDR2 YSLEER come from the germline V gene. The length of the CDR3 is 17 residues. CDR3 DNA: TGCGCCAGCAGCCAAGATTCACTAGCGGCGAACACCGGGGAGCTGTTTTTT. This encodes CASSQDSLAANTGELFF.